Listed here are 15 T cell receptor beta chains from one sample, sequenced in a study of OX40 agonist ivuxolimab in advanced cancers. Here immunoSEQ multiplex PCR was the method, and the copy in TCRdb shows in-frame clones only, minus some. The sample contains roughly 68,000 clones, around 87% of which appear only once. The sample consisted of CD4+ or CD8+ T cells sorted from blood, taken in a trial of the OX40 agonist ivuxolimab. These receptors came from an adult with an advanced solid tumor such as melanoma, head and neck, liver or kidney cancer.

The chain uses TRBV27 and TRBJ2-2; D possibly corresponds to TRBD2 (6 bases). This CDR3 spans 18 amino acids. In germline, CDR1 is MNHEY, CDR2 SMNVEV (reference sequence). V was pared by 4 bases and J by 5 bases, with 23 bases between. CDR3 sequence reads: CASSYLIRGRHPTGELFF. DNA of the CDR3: TGTGCCAGCAGTTATTTAATTAGAGGGAGGCATCCTACCGGGGAGCTGTTTTTT.

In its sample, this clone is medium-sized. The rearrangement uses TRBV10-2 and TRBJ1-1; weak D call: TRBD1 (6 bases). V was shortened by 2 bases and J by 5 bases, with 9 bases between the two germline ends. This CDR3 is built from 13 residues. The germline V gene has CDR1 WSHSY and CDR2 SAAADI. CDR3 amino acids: CASSEEGETEAFF. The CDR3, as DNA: TGCGCCAGCAGTGAGGAGGGGGAGACTGAAGCTTTCTTT.

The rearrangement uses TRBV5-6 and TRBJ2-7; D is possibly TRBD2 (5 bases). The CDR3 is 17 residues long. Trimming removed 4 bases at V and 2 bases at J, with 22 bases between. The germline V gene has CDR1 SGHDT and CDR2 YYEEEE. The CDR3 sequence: CASSPTGPQETTYEQYF. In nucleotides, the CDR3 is TGTGCCAGCAGCCCAACTGGTCCGCAGGAGACTACCTACGAGCAGTACTTC.

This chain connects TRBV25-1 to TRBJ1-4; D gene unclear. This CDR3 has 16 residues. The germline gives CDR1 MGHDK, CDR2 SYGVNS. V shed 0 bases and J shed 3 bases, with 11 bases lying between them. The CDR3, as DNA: TGTGCCAGCAGTGAATATGAACAAGGACCTAATGAAAAACTGTTTTTT. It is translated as CASSEYEQGPNEKLFF. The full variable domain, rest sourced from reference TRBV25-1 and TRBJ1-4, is EADIYQTPRYLVIGTGKKITLECSQTMGHDKMYWYQQDPGMELHLIHYSYGVNSTEKGDLSSESTVSRIRTEHFPLTLESARPSHTSQYLCASSEYEQGPNEKLFFGSGTQLSVL.

The CDR3 bases are TGTGCCAGCAGTTTATCGAGTAGCGGGAGAGAGACCCAGTACTTC. Protein: CASSLSSSGRETQYF. The chain recombines TRBV28 with TRBJ2-5; 9 positions match TRBD2. CDR3 length: 15 residues. Germline assignment: CDR1 MDHEN and CDR2 SYDVKM. With V trimmed by 1 base and J by 4 bases, 4 bases remained unmatched. Together with reference TRBV28 and TRBJ2-5, the CDR3 gives the full variable domain: DVKVTQSSRYLVKRTGEKVFLECVQDMDHENMFWYRQDPGLGLRLIYFSYDVKMKEKGDIPEGYSVSREKKERFSLILESASTNQTSMYLCASSLSSSGRETQYFGPGTRLLVL.

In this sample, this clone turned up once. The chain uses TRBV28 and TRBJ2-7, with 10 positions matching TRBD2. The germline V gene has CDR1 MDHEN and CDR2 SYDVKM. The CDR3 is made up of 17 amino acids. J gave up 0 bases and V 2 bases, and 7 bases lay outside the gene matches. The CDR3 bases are TGTGCCAGCAGTTTAATACTAGCGGGGAATAGCTCCTACGAGCAGTACTTC. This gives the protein CASSLILAGNSSYEQYF.

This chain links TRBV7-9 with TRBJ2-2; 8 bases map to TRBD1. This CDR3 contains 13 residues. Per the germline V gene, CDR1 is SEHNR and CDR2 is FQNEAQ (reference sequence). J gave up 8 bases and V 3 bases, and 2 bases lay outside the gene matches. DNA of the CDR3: TGTGCCAGCAGCTTCCAGGGGGCGGGGGAGCTGTTTTTT. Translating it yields CASSFQGAGELFF.

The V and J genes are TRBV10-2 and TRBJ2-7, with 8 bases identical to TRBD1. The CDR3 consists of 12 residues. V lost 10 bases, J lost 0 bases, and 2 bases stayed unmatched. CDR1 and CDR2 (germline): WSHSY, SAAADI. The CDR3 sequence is CATDRGSYEQYF. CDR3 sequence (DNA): TGCGCCACCGACAGGGGCTCCTACGAGCAGTACTTC.

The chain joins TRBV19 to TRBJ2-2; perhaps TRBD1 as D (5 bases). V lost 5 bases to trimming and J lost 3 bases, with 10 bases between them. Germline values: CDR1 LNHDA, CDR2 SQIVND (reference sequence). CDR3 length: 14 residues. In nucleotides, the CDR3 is TGTGCCAGTAGTCTGGCAGGGTACACCGGGGAGCTGTTTTTT. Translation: CASSLAGYTGELFF.

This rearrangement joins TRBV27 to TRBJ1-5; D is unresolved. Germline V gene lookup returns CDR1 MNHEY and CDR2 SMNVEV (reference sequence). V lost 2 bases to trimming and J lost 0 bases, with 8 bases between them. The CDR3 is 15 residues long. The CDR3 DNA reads TGTGCCAGCAGTTTAGGCGGCTATAGCAATCAGCCCCAGCATTTT. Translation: CASSLGGYSNQPQHF.

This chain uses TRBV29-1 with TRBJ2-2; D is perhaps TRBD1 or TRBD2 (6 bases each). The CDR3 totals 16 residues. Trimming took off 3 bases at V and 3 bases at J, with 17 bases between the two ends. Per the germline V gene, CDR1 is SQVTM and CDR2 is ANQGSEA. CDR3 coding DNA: TGCAGCGTTGACATAAGAGGGGGGCCCCACACCGGGGAGCTGTTTTTT. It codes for CSVDIRGGPHTGELFF.

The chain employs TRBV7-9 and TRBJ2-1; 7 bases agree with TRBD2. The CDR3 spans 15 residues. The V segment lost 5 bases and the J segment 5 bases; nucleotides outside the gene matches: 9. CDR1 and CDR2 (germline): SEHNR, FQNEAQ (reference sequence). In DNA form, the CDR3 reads TGTGCCAGCAGCCCAAGAGCGGGACCCAACAATGAGCAGTTCTTC. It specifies CASSPRAGPNNEQFF. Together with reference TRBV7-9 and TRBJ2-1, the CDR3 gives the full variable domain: DTGVSQNPRHKITKRGQNVTFRCDPISEHNRLYWYRQTLGQGPEFLTYFQNEAQLEKSRLLSDRFSAERPKGSFSTLEIQRTEQGDSAMYLCASSPRAGPNNEQFFGPGTRLTVL.

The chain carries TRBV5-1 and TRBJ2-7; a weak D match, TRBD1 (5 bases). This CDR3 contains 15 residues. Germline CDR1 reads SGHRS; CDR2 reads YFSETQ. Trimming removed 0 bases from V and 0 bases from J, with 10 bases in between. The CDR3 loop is CASSLASDSSYEQYF. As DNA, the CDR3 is TGCGCCAGCAGCTTGGCCTCTGACAGCTCCTACGAGCAGTACTTC.

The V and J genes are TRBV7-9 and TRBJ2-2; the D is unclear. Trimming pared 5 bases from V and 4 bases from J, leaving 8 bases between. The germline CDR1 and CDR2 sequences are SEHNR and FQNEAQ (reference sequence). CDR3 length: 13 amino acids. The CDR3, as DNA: TGTGCCAGCAGCACTTTCGGCACCGGGGAGCTGTTTTTT. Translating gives CASSTFGTGELFF.

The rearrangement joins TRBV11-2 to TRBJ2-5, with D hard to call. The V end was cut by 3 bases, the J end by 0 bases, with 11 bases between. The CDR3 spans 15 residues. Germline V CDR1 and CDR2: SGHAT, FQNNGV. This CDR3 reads CASSFILTDQETQYF. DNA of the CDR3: TGTGCCAGCAGCTTTATATTAACGGACCAAGAGACCCAGTACTTC.